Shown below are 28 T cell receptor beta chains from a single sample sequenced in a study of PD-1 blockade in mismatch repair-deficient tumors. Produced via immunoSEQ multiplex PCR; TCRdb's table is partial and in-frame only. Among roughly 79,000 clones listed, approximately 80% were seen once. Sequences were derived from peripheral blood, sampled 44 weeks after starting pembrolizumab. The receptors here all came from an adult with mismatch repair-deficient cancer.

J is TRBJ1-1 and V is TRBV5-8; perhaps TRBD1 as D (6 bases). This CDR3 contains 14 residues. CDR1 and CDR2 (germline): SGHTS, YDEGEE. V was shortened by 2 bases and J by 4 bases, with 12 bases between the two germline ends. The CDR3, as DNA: TGTGCCAGCAGCTTTATTGACAGGCTCACTGAAGCTTTCTTT. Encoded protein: CASSFIDRLTEAFF.

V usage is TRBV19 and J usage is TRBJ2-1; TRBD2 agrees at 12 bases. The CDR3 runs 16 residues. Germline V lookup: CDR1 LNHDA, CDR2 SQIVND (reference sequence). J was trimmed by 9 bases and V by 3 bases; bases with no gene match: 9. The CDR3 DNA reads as TGTGCCAGTAGTATTAAACTAGCGGGAGGTTACCCTGAGCAGTTCTTC. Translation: CASSIKLAGGYPEQFF.

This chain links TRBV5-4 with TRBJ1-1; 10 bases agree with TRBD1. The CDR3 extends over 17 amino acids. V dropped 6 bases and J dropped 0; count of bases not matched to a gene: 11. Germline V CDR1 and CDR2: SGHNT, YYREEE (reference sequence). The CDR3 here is CASTRGDRGTMNTEAFF. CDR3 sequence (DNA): TGTGCCAGCACCAGAGGGGACAGGGGAACCATGAACACTGAAGCTTTCTTT.

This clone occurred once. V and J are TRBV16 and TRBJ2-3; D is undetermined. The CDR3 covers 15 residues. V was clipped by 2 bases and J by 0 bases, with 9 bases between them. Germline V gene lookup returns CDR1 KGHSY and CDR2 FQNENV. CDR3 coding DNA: TGTGCCAGCAGCCAAGGAGCAACTAGCACAGATACGCAGTATTTT. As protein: CASSQGATSTDTQYF.

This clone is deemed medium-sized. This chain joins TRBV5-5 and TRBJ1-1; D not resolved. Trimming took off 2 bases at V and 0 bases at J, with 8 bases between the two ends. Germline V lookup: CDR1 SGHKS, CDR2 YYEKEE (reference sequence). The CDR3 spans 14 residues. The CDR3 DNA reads TGTGCCAGCAGCTTACAACGCATGAACACTGAAGCTTTCTTT. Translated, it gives CASSLQRMNTEAFF.

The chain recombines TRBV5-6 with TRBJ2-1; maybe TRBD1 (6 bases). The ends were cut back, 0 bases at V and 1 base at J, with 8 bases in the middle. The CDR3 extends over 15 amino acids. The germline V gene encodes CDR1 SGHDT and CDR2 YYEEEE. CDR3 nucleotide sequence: TGTGCCAGCAGCTTGGTGCAGGGGTCCTACAATGAGCAGTTCTTC. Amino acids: CASSLVQGSYNEQFF.

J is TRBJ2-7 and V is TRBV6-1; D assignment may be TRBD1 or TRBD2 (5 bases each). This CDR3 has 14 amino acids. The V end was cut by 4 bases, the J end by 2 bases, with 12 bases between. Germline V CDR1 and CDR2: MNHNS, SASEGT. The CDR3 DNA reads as TGTGCCAGCAGTGCCCGGGACGCGACCTACGAGCAGTACTTC. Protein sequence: CASSARDATYEQYF.

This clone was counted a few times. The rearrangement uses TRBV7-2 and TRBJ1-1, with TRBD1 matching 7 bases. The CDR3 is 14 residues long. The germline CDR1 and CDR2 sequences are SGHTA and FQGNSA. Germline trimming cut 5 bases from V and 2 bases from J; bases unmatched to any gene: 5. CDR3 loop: CASSKGDSNTEAFF. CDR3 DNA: TGTGCCAGCAGCAAAGGGGACAGCAACACTGAAGCTTTCTTT.

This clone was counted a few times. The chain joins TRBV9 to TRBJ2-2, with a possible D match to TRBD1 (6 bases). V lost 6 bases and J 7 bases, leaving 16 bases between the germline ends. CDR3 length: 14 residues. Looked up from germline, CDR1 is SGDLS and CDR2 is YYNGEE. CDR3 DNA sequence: TGTGCCAGCACCAGGGGCCTTCGGGACGGGGAGCTGTTTTTT. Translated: CASTRGLRDGELFF.

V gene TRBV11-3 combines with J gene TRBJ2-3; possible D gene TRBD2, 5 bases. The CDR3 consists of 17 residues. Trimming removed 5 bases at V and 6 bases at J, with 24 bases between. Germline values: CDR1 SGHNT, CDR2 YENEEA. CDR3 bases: TGTGCCAGCAGCCCCTTCCCGCAGGCTAGCCGGGTGGATACGCAGTATTTT. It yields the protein CASSPFPQASRVDTQYF.

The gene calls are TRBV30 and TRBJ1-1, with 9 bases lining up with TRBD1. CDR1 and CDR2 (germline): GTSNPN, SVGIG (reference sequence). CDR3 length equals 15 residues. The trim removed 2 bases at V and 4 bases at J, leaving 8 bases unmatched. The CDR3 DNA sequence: TGTGCCTGGAGTCGACCCGGACAGGGGATCACTGAAGCTTTCTTT. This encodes CAWSRPGQGITEAFF. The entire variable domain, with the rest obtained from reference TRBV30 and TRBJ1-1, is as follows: SQTIHQWPATLVQPVGSPLSLECTVEGTSNPNLYWYRQAAGRGLQLLFYSVGIGQISSEVPQNLSASRPQDRQFILSSKKLLLSDSGFYLCAWSRPGQGITEAFFGQGTRLTVV.

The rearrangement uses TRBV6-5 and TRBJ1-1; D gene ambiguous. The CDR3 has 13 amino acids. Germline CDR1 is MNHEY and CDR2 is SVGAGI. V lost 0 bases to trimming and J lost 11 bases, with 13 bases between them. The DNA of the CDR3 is TGTGCCAGCAGTTACTCTATCCAGGAGAATGCTTTCTTT. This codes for CASSYSIQENAFF.

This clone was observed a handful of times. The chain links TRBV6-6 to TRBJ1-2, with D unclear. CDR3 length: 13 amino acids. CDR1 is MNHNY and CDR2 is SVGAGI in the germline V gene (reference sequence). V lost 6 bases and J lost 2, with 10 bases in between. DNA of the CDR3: TGTGCCAGCAGCCCCCCGGACAACTATGGCTACACCTTC. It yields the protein CASSPPDNYGYTF.

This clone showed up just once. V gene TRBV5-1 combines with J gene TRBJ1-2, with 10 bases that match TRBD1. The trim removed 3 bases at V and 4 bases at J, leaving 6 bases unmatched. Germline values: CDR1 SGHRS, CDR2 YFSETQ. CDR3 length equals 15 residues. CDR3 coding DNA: TGCGCCAGCAGCTCATCCGGGACAGGGGTCTATGGCTACACCTTC. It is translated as CASSSSGTGVYGYTF.

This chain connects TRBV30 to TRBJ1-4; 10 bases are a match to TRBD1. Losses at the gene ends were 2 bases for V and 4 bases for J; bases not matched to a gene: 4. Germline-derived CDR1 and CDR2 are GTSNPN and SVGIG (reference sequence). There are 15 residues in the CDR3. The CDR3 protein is CAWSQRDRGNEKLFF. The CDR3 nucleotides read TGTGCCTGGAGTCAAAGGGACAGGGGTAATGAAAAACTGTTTTTT.

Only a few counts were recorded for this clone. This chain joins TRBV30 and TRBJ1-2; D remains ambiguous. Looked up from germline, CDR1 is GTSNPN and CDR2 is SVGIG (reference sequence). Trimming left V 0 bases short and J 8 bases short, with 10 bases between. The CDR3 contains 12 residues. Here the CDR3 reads CAWSVAPTGYTF. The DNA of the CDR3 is TGTGCCTGGAGTGTAGCCCCGACCGGCTACACCTTC. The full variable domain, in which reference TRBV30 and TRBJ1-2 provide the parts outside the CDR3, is SQTIHQWPATLVQPVGSPLSLECTVEGTSNPNLYWYRQAAGRGLQLLFYSVGIGQISSEVPQNLSASRPQDRQFILSSKKLLLSDSGFYLCAWSVAPTGYTFGSGTRLTVV.

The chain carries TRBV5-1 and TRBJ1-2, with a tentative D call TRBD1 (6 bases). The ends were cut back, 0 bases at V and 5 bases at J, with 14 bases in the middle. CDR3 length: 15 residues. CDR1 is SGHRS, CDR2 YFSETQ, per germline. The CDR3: CASSLDPGQQYGYTF. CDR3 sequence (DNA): TGCGCCAGCAGCTTGGATCCCGGACAGCAATATGGCTACACCTTC.

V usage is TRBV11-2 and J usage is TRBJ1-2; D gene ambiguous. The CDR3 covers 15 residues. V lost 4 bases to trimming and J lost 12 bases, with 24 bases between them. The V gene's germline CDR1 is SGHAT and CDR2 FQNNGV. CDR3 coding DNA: TGTGCCAGCAGCTCGATTAGAGGGAAAATGGGTCGGAACACCTTC. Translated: CASSSIRGKMGRNTF.

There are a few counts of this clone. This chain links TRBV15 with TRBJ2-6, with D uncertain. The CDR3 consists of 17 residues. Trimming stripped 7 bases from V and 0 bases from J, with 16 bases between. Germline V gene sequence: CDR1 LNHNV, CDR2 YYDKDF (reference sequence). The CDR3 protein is CATTAMVRNSGANVLTF. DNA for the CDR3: TGTGCCACCACCGCTATGGTCCGTAACTCTGGGGCCAACGTCCTGACTTTC.

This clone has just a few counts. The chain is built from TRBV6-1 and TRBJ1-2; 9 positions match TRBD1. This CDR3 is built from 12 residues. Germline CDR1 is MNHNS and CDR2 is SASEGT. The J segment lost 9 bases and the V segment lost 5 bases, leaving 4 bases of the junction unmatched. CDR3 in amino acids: CASSRDRERYTF. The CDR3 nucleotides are TGTGCCAGCAGTAGGGACAGGGAGCGCTACACCTTC.

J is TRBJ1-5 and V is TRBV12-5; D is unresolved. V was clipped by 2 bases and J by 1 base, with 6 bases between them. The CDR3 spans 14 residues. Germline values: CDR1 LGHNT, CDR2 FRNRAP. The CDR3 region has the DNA TGTGCTAGTGGTTTGCAAAAGAGCAATCAGCCCCAGCATTTT. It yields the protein CASGLQKSNQPQHF. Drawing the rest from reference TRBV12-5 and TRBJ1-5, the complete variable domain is DARVTQTPRHKVTEMGQEVTMRCQPILGHNTVFWYRQTMMQGLELLAYFRNRAPLDDSGMPKDRFSAEMPDATLATLKIQPSEPRDSAVYFCASGLQKSNQPQHFGDGTRLSIL.

The CDR3 DNA is TGTGCCAGCAGCGCCGGGACAGGGGGCGCAGGCGGCTACACCTTC. Translating gives CASSAGTGGAGGYTF. This chain connects TRBV11-1 to TRBJ1-2, with 12 bases fitting TRBD1. Germline V lookup: CDR1 SGHAT, CDR2 FQDESV (reference sequence). The CDR3 covers 15 residues. Trimming cost V 5 bases and J 8 bases; bases outside gene matches: 9.

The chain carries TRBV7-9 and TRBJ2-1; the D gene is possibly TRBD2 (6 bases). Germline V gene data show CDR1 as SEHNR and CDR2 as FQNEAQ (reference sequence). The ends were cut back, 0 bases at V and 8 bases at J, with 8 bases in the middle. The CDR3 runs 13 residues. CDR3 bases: TGTGCCAGCAGCTTAGCGGAGGGGTATGAGCAGTTCTTC. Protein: CASSLAEGYEQFF. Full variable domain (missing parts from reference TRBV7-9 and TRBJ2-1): DTGVSQNPRHKITKRGQNVTFRCDPISEHNRLYWYRQTLGQGPEFLTYFQNEAQLEKSRLLSDRFSAERPKGSFSTLEIQRTEQGDSAMYLCASSLAEGYEQFFGPGTRLTVL.

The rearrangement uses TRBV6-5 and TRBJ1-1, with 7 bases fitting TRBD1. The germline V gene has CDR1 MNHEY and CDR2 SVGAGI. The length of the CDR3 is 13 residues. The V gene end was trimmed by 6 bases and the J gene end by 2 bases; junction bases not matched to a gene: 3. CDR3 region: CASRWTGNTEAFF. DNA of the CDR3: TGTGCCAGCAGGTGGACAGGCAACACTGAAGCTTTCTTT.

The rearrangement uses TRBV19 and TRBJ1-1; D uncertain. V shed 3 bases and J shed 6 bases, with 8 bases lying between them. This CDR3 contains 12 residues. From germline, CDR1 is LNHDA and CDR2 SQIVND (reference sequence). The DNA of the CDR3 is TGTGCCAGTAGTATGGGGAGCGCTGAAGCTTTCTTT. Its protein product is CASSMGSAEAFF.

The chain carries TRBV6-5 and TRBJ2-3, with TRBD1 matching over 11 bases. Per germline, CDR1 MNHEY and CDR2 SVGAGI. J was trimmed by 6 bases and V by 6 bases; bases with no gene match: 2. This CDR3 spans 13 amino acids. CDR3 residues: CASRDRGPDTQYF. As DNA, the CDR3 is TGTGCCAGCAGGGACAGGGGGCCGGATACGCAGTATTTT.

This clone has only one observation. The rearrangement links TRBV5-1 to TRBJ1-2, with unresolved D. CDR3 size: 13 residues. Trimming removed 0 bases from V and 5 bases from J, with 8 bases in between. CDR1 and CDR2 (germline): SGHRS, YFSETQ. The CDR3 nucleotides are TGCGCCAGCAGCTTGGTTGGAGGGTATGGCTACACCTTC. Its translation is CASSLVGGYGYTF. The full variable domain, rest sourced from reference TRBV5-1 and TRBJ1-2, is KAGVTQTPRYLIKTRGQQVTLSCSPISGHRSVSWYQQTPGQGLQFLFEYFSETQRNKGNFPGRFSGRQFSNSRSEMNVSTLELGDSALYLCASSLVGGYGYTFGSGTRLTVV.

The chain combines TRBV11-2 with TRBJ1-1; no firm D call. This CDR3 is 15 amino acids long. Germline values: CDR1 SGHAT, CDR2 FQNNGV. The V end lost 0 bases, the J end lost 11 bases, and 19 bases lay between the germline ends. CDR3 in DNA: TGTGCCAGCAGCTTAGATCCGGGTGGATGGAAAGGGGCTTTCTTT. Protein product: CASSLDPGGWKGAFF.